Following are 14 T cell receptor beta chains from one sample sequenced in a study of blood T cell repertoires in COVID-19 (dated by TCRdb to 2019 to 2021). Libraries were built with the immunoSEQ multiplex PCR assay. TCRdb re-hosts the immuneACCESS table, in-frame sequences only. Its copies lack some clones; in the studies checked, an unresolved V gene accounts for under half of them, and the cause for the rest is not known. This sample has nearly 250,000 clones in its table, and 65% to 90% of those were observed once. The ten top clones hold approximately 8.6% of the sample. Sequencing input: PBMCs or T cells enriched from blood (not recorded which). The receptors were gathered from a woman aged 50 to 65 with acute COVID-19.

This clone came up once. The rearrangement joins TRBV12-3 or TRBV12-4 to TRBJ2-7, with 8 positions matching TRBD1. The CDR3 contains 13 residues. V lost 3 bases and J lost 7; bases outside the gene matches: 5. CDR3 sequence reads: CASSLAGGWEQYF. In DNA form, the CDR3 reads TGTGCCAGCAGTTTGGCAGGGGGCTGGGAGCAGTACTTC.

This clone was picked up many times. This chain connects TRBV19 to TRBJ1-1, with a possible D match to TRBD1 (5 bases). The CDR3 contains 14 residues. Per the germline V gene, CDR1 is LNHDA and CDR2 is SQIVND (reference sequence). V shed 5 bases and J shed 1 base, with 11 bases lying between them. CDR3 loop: CASSSGGGNTEAFF. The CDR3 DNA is TGTGCCAGTAGTTCCGGGGGGGGGAACACTGAAGCTTTCTTT.

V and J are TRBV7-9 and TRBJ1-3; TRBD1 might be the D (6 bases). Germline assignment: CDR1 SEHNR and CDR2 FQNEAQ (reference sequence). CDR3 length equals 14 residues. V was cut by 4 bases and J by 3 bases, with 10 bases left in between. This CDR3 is CASSSDRGGNTIYF. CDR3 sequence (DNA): TGTGCCAGCAGCTCGGACAGAGGTGGAAACACCATATATTTT. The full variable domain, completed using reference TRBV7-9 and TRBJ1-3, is DTGVSQNPRHKITKRGQNVTFRCDPISEHNRLYWYRQTLGQGPEFLTYFQNEAQLEKSRLLSDRFSAERPKGSFSTLEIQRTEQGDSAMYLCASSSDRGGNTIYFGEGSWLTVV.

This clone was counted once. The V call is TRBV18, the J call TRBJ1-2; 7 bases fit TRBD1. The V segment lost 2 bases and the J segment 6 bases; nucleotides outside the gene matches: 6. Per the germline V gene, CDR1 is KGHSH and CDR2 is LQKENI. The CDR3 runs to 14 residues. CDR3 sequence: CASSPSAGGDGYTF. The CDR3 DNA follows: TGTGCCAGCTCACCATCGGCAGGGGGAGATGGCTACACCTTC.

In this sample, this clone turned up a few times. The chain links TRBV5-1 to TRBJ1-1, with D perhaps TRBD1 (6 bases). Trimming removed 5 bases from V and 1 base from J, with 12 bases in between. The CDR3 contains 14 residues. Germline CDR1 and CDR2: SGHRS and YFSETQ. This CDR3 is CASRSQGPNTEAFF. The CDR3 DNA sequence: TGCGCCAGCAGATCACAGGGACCGAACACTGAAGCTTTCTTT. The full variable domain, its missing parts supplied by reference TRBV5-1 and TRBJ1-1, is KAGVTQTPRYLIKTRGQQVTLSCSPISGHRSVSWYQQTPGQGLQFLFEYFSETQRNKGNFPGRFSGRQFSNSRSEMNVSTLELGDSALYLCASRSQGPNTEAFFGQGTRLTVV.

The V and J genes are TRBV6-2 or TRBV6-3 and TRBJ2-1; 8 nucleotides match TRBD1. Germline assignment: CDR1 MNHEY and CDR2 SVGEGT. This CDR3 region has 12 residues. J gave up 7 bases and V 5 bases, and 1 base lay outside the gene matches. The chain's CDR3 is CASSDRGNEQFF. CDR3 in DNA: TGTGCCAGCAGTGACAGGGGAAATGAGCAGTTCTTC.

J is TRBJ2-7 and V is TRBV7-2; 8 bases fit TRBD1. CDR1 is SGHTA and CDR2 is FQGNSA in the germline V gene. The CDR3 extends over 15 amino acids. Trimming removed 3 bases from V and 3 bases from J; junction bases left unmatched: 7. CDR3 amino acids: CASSFQGAEVYEQYF. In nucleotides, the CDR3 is TGTGCCAGCAGCTTCCAGGGGGCCGAGGTCTACGAGCAGTACTTC.

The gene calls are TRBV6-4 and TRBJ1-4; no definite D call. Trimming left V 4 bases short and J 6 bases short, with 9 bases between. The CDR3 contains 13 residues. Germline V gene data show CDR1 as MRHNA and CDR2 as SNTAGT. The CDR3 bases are TGTGCCAGCAGTGCTAGTCCCGATGAAAAACTGTTTTTT. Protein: CASSASPDEKLFF.

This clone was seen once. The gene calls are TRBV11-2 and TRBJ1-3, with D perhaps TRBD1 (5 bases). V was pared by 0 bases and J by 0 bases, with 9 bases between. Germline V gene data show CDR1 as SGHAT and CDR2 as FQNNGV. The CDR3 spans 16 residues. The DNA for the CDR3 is TGTGCCAGCAGCTTAGATGGGGGGTACTCTGGAAACACCATATATTTT. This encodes CASSLDGGYSGNTIYF.

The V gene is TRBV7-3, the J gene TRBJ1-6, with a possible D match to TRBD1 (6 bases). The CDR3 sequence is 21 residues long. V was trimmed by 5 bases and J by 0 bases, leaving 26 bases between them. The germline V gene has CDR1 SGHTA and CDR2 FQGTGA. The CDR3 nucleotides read TGTGCCAGCAGCCCCCCTTATAGAGGCAGGGGCACAAGCTCCTATAATTCACCCCTCCACTTT. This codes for CASSPPYRGRGTSSYNSPLHF.

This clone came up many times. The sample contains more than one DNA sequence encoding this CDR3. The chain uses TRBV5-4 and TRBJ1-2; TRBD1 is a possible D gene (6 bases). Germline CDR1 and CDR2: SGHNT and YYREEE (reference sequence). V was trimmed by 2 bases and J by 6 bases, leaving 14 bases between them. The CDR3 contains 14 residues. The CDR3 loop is CASSFRGGADGYTF. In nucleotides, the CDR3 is TGTGCCAGCAGCTTTCGGGGGGGCGCGGATGGCTACACCTTC. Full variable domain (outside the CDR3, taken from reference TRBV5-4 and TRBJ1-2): ETGVTQSPTHLIKTRGQQVTLRCSSQSGHNTVSWYQQALGQGPQFIFQYYREEENGRGNFPPRFSGLQFPNYSSELNVNALELDDSALYLCASSFRGGADGYTFGSGTRLTVV.

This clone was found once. The CDR3 sequence is CASSLQQGAYYEQYF. As DNA, the CDR3 is TGTGCCAGCAGCCTACAACAGGGTGCATACTACGAGCAGTACTTC. V gene TRBV7-2 combines with J gene TRBJ2-7; D may be TRBD1 (6 bases). The CDR3 runs 15 residues. V lost 5 bases to trimming and J lost 3 bases, with 17 bases between them. Germline-derived CDR1 and CDR2 are SGHTA and FQGNSA.

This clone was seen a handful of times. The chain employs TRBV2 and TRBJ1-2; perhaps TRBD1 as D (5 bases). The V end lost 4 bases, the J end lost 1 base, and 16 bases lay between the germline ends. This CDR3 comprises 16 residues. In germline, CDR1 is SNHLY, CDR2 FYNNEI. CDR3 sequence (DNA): TGTGCCAGCAGTGTGGGGGGACCTACACTTAACTATGGCTACACCTTC. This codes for CASSVGGPTLNYGYTF.

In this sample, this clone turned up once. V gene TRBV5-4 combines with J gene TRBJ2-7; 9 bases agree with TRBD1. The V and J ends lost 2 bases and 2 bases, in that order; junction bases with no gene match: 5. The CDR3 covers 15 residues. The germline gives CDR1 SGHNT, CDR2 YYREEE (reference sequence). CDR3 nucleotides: TGTGCCAGCAGCTTAGAACAGGGGGCCCCCTACGAGCAGTACTTC. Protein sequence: CASSLEQGAPYEQYF. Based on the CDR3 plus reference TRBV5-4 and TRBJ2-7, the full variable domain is ETGVTQSPTHLIKTRGQQVTLRCSSQSGHNTVSWYQQALGQGPQFIFQYYREEENGRGNFPPRFSGLQFPNYSSELNVNALELDDSALYLCASSLEQGAPYEQYFGPGTRLTVT.